Described below is a single T cell receptor (beta chain) sequence and its context. The antigen it recognizes is unknown. Base qualities are missing; no much larger clone stands one base away. This record belongs to a study of T cell responses to AZD1222 COVID-19 vaccine (dated by TCRdb to about 2021). Some background on the complete study: Because spike-specific TCR depth and breadth did not differ between the two schedules, AZD1222 recipients who got a second dose at roughly 4 weeks were pooled with those who got a second dose at roughly 12 weeks. TCR sequencing was performed for some 250 trial participants, of whom about 200 were given two doses of AZD1222 and 26 were given two doses of MenACWY control vaccine. Enrollment into the trials was organized by age into subgroups of 18-55, 56-69 and 70-plus years, and those subgroups contained approximately 160, 26 and 62 TCR-sequenced participants, respectively. Broader findings and caveats from the paper: The vaccine-associated CD4 TCRs covered the entire spike protein, and the dominant responses fell in regions 160-218 and 743-854. No day 14 peak-response samples were available, so repertoires were characterized only after the peak T cell response. A significant rise in spike-specific TCR breadth and depth was observed after two AZD1222 doses relative to day 0 and relative to MenACWY recipients. Conclusions about previously exposed vaccinees are limited because only a handful of AZD1222 recipients were SARS-CoV-2 seropositive at baseline. Reportedly, close to half of the unique spike-specific TCRs recognized epitopes lying outside the regions that are mutated in the B.1.351 and B.1.1.7 variants. The 56-69-year group was small, and its depth increase did not reach significance, likely because of low power. Participants were mostly white British, with more females than males. The authors suggested clonal diversity may have been underestimated.

CDR1 MNHEY and CDR2 SVGAGI were looked up in the germline V gene. The CDR3 contains 15 residues, cysteine and phenylalanine counted. Only the CDR3 region is kept as DNA, spanning 45 bases read in frame from base 1. Trimming removed 0 bases from V and 7 bases from J, leaving 15 bases between the germline ends. The CDR3 regions of human TCRbeta chains were analyzed by immunosequencing. Turning to the authors' computational methods: TCRs in the repertoires were compared against a reference library of SARS-CoV-2-specific TCRs that had been generated with the MIRA antigen-specificity platform. Breadth was defined as the fraction of unique TCRs that were SARS-CoV-2-associated, and depth was defined as the fraction of total T cells that were SARS-CoV-2-associated. Using the MIRA data, every spike-specific TCR was mapped to the spike region that the TCR reacted to and assigned to either a CD4 or a CD8 class. Log10-transformed breadth and depth values were compared by one-way ANOVA with Sidak's multiple comparisons tests. TCRdb stores this immuneACCESS table with in-frame sequences only. Part of the clones is absent; in the studies checked, under half of the shortfall reflects unresolved V genes, and no reason is known for the rest. The V and J calls and the clone size are those of that table, but D and trimming were determined from the DNA. The sample data list fewer than 120,000 clones, and around 85% of these were observed just once. The ten largest clones take up roughly 4.5% of the sample.

In light of the paper, this sample's time point label describes: baseline before first vaccination. Samples from vaccinated people were obtained from the UK trials COV001 and COV002, which included a single-blind randomized controlled phase 2/3 trial of AZD1222 (ChAdOx1 nCoV-19) in healthy adults. Trial participant PBMC samples were collected at day 0 and day 28 after the second dose for TCRbeta chain sequencing. The starting material was peripheral blood, obtained on day 0 of AZD1222 vaccination. Here the chain combines TRBV6-5 and TRBJ2-5; tentative D gene TRBD1, with 6 bases matching. The TCR was taken from an adult in good health. The sequenced DNA: TGTGCCAGCAGTTACTCCAGGGGCGACATCGGGACCCAGTACTTC. Translated, it gives CASSYSRGDIGTQYF.